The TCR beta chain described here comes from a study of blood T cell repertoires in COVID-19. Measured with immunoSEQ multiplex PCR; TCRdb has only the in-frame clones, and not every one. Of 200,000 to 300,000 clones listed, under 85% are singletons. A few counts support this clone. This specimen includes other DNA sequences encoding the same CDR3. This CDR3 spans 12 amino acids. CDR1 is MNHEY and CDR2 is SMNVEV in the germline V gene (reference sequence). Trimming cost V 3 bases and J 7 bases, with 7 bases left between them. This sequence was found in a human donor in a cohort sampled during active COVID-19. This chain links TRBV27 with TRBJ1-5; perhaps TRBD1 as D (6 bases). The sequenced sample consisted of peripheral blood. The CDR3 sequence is CASSFRGQPQHF. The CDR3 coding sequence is TGTGCCAGCAGTTTTAGGGGGCAGCCCCAGCATTTT.